What follows are 8 T cell receptor beta chains derived from one specimen sequenced in a study of T-cell memory formation after mild COVID-19. TCRdb itself ran the 5' RACE reads through MiXCR, one entry per CDR3 protein. The data contain 470,000 or so distinct CDR3 sequences, around a sixth of them seen just once; the ten biggest clones take up about 12%. What was sequenced was PBMCs or a T cell subset sorted from them (not recorded which). The receptors derive from an adult woman who had mild COVID-19 (a few samples of this study predate the infection). Cell type and time point are not known.

This clonotype was detected ten times or more. This rearrangement joins TRBV7-3 to TRBJ2-1; the match to TRBD2 covers 11 bases. The V segment lost 4 bases and the J segment 4 bases; nucleotides outside the gene matches: 3. This CDR3 contains 15 residues. Germline V gene data show CDR1 as SGHTA and CDR2 as FQGTGA. The CDR3 loop reads CASSSRLAGYNEQFF. For the CDR3, the DNA is TGTGCCAGCAGCTCCCGACTAGCGGGATACAATGAGCAGTTCTTC.

V and J are TRBV5-1 and TRBJ2-5; a possible D gene is TRBD2 (6 bases). The CDR3 totals 15 residues. CDR1 is SGHRS, CDR2 YFSETQ, per germline. Trimming removed 4 bases at V and 5 bases at J, with 18 bases between. The CDR3 region has the DNA TGCGCCAGCAGCCAGCAGACTAGAGGGCTGGAGACCCAGTACTTC. Encoded protein: CASSQQTRGLETQYF.

This clonotype was counted a few times. The chain uses TRBV6-1 and TRBJ2-6; D uncertain. Germline loops: CDR1 MNHNS, CDR2 SASEGT. The CDR3 totals 15 residues. V lost 2 bases, J lost 0 bases, and 5 bases lay in between. The CDR3 DNA is TGTGCCAGCAGTGAATACCGCTCTGGGGCCAACGTCCTGACTTTC. Amino acid sequence: CASSEYRSGANVLTF.

The rearrangement uses TRBV30 and TRBJ2-7, with D perhaps matching TRBD2 (5 bases). Germline-derived CDR1 and CDR2 are GTSNPN and SVGIG (reference sequence). V was pared by 5 bases and J by 6 bases, with 17 bases between. This CDR3 comprises 13 residues. CDR3 sequence (DNA): TGTGCCTGGGGTTCAGGCCAAGGAGGCGAGCAGTACTTC. As protein: CAWGSGQGGEQYF.

Many counts were recorded for this clonotype. V usage is TRBV7-2 and J usage is TRBJ2-7; 7 bases are shared with TRBD2. CDR1 SGHTA and CDR2 FQGNSA come from the germline V gene. The CDR3 extends over 15 amino acids. Trimming took 2 bases from V and 2 from J; bases not matched to a gene: 6. The CDR3 nucleotides are TGTGCCAGCAGCTTACAACTAGCGACAACCTACGAGCAGTACTTC. This sequence encodes CASSLQLATTYEQYF. The full variable domain, rest sourced from reference TRBV7-2 and TRBJ2-7, is GAGVSQSPSNKVTEKGKDVELRCDPISGHTALYWYRQSLGQGLEFLIYFQGNSAPDKSGLPSDRFSAERTGGSVSTLTIQRTQQEDSAVYLCASSLQLATTYEQYFGPGTRLTVT.

Only a few counts were recorded for this clonotype. The V call is TRBV20-1, the J call TRBJ1-2; D perhaps matches TRBD1 (6 bases). Germline V gene sequence: CDR1 DFQATT, CDR2 SNEGSKA (reference sequence). The CDR3 consists of 17 residues. With 0 bases removed from V and 0 bases from J, the gap between germline ends came to 17 bases. The CDR3 is CSAREGAGARANYGYTF. In nucleotides, the CDR3 is TGCAGTGCTAGAGAAGGGGCAGGGGCCCGAGCTAACTATGGCTACACCTTC.

The rearrangement uses TRBV27 and TRBJ2-7; D call uncertain. The CDR3 has 14 amino acids. Per germline, CDR1 MNHEY and CDR2 SMNVEV (reference sequence). V was cut by 3 bases and J by 2 bases, with 11 bases left in between. The DNA for the CDR3 is TGTGCCAGCAGTTTTTCCGCAGGAACCTACGAGCAGTACTTC. Its protein product is CASSFSAGTYEQYF.

The rearrangement joins TRBV29-1 to TRBJ2-1; no clear D. The ends were cut back, 1 base at V and 0 bases at J, with 13 bases in the middle. Germline V gene sequence: CDR1 SQVTM, CDR2 ANQGSEA. The CDR3 runs to 16 residues. The CDR3 nucleotides are TGCAGCGTTGAAGGGGGAAGGTCCCCCTCCTACAATGAGCAGTTCTTC. It yields the protein CSVEGGRSPSYNEQFF.